This T cell receptor beta chain was captured in a study of technical replicates of blood from a handful of donors. Assay: immunoSEQ multiplex PCR; the TCRdb copy retains only in-frame clones and omits some. This table has 90,000 to 100,000 clones, over 85% appearing once. Germline loops: CDR1 SQVTM, CDR2 ANQGSEA. Trimming left V 1 base short and J 6 bases short, with 15 bases between. The CDR3 is 14 amino acids. This sequence originates from a human donor in good health. The chain employs TRBV29-1 and TRBJ1-2; no clear D. The sample consisted of T cells isolated from PBMCs. The CDR3 sequence is CSVEGPDRENGYTF. In DNA form, the CDR3 reads TGCAGCGTTGAAGGTCCCGATAGGGAGAATGGCTACACCTTC.